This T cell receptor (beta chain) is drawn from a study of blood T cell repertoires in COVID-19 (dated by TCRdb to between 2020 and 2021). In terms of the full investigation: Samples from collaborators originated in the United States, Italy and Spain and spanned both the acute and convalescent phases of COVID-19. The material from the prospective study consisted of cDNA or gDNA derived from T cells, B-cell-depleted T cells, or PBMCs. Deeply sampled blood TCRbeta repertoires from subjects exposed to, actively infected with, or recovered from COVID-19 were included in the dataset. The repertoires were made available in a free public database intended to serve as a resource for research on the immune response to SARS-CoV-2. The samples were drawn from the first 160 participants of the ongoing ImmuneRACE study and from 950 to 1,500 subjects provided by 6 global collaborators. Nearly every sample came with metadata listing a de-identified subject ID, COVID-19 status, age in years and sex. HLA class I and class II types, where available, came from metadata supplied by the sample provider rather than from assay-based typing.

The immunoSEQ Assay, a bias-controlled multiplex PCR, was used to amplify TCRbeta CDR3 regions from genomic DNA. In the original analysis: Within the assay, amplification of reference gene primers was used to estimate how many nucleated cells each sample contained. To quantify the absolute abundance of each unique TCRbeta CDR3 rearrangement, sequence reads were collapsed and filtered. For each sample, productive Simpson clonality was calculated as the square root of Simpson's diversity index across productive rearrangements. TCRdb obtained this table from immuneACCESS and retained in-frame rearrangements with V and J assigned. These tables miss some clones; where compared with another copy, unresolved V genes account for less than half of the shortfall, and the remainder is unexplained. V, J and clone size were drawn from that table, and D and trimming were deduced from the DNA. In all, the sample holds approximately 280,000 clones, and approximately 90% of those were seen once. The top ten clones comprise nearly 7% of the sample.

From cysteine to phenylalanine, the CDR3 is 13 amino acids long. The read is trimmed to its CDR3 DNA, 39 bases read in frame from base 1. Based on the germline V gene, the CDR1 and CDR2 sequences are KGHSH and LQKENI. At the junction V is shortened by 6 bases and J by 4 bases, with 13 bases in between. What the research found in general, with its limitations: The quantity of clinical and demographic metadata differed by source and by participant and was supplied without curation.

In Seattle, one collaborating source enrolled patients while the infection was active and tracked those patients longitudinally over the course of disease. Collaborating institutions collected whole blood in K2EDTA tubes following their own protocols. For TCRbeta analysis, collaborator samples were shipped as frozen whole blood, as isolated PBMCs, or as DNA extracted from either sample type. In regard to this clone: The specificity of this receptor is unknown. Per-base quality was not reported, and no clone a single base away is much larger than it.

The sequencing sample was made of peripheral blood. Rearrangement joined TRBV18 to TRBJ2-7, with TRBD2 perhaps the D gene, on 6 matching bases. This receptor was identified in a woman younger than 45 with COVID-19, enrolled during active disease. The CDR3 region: CASSEGTQYEQYF. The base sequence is TGTGCCAGCTCCGAAGGGACTCAGTACGAGCAGTACTTC.